This TCR beta chain was retrieved from a study of T-cell reconstitution after alpha-beta-depleted transplantation in children. Unique molecular identifiers were incorporated into the prepared TCRbeta library. TCRdb reanalysed the PCR reads using MiXCR and keeps one entry per CDR3 protein. The sample has about 270,000 distinct CDR3 sequences, around 9.6% seen once. V lost 8 bases and J lost 5; bases outside the gene matches: 9. CDR3 length: 15 amino acids. From germline, CDR1 is MNHNS and CDR2 SASEGT. The source material was PBMCs from the stem cell graft donor, sampled from the stem cell graft. The chain recombines TRBV6-1 with TRBJ2-1; 10 bases fit TRBD2. This receptor was taken from a human donor who donated a stem cell graft to a child with SCID. The CDR3 nucleotides read TGTGCCAGCGGAGTCTTAGCGGGGGGTCACAATGAGCAGTTCTTC. It encodes CASGVLAGGHNEQFF.